This TCR beta chain emerged from a study of shared clonotypes between healthy human individuals. Overall study context: Researchers assigned three CD4 naive, three CD4 memory, two CD8 naive and one CD8 memory plate to each donor. Overall study results and limits: The naive CD4 repertoires of a few donors were compared, and roughly 5.1% of clonotypes were shared.

The CDR3 is made up of 16 amino acids. The junction had 7 bases not matched to a gene; V was cut back by 6 bases and J by 2 bases. Germline V CDR1 and CDR2: MNHNY, SVGAGI (reference sequence). With respect to this clone: The antigen is undetermined.

The authors loaded about 200 ng DNA, 30,000 to 35,000 T cell genomes, into sorted-subset replicate PCRs. The assay was immunoSEQ multiplex PCR, and TCRdb's table has in-frame clones only and misses some. The sample lists hundreds of thousands of clones; roughly 72% were seen once. The origin of this receptor is a woman younger than 45 in good health. Specimen: memory CD4+ T cells sorted from blood. Documented subset: CD45RA-negative fraction. The genes are TRBV6-6 and TRBJ2-3; 11 nucleotides agree with TRBD2. The CDR3 region has the DNA TGTGCCAGCAGGATTAGCGGGAGGGGCCCCACAGATACGCAGTATTTT. Residues: CASRISGRGPTDTQYF.